This TCR beta chain was identified in a study of blood T cell repertoires in COVID-19. Study-level background: PBMCs, B-cell-depleted T cells, or T cells were the source of the cDNA or gDNA that made up the material.

The sample holds one count of this clone. As handled by the study authors: By means of reference gene primer amplification, nucleated cell counts were estimated. Sequenced by immunoSEQ multiplex PCR; TCRdb stores in-frame clones only, minus some. The V and J calls and clone size come from that table; D and trimming were worked out from the DNA. The profile shows 300,000 to 400,000 clones, 70% to 90% of them singletons. CDR3 length equals 14 residues. The junction had 2 bases not matched to a gene; V was cut back by 3 bases and J by 5 bases. Germline CDR1 is KGHDR and CDR2 is SFDVKD. This TCR derives from a human donor in a cohort sampled during active COVID-19. Material for sequencing was peripheral blood. This sequence joins TRBV24-1 and TRBJ1-2; 10 bases fit TRBD1. For the CDR3, the DNA is TGTGCCACCAGTGATGGGACAGGGGTTTATGGCTACACCTTC. This codes for CATSDGTGVYGYTF.